This TCR beta chain emerged from a study of T cell clusters in autoimmune cytopenias. Broader study findings: TRB repertoire shifts in secondary cytopenia and chronic lymphocytic leukemia mostly reflected lymphoma, not autoimmunity. Physiological T cell clusters of healthy donors were apparently absent in primary autoimmune cytopenia patients.

Comment on this clonotype: What it binds is not known.

Per the germline V gene, CDR1 is GTSNPN and CDR2 is SVGIG (reference sequence). The CDR3 is made up of 15 amino acids. TRB was amplified by touch-down multiplex PCR, primer pools A and B combined. Each CDR3 protein gets one entry in TCRdb, which reprocessed the multiplex PCR reads and gives no DNA. The sample totals approximately 14,000 distinct CDR3 sequences. TRB was amplified from 250 ng of peripheral blood genomic DNA per sample. This chain uses TRBV30 with TRBJ1-2. The sequence was collected from a human donor with an autoimmune cytopenia or autoimmune hepatitis (not recorded which). Material for sequencing was peripheral blood. CDR3 sequence: CAWSPTGRSNYGYTF.